Presented here are 23 T cell receptor beta chains from one specimen sequenced in a study of shared clonotypes between healthy human individuals. TCRdb keeps only in-frame clones here, not all; method: immunoSEQ multiplex PCR. The table includes millions of clones, over 90% detected once. The sequenced sample was naive CD4+ T cells from PBMCs. Subset given: CD45RA+ positively selected. The source is a man aged 18-30 years in good health. Some clones in this sample may be carry-over from other donors' samples.

The V call is TRBV6-5, the J call TRBJ1-2, with D maybe TRBD1 (5 bases). The CDR3 is made up of 12 amino acids. V dropped 4 bases and J dropped 7 bases, with 10 bases sitting between them. The germline V gene has CDR1 MNHEY and CDR2 SVGAGI. This CDR3 is CASSWFRGGYTF. CDR3 in DNA: TGTGCCAGCAGTTGGTTTAGGGGTGGCTACACCTTC.

The chain employs TRBV5-1 and TRBJ2-1; D remains ambiguous. This CDR3 contains 13 residues. Germline CDR1 and CDR2: SGHRS and YFSETQ. V was shortened by 1 base and J by 5 bases, with 7 bases between the two germline ends. CDR3 residues: CASSLTPDNEQFF. The CDR3 nucleotides are TGCGCCAGCAGCTTGACTCCTGACAATGAGCAGTTCTTC. Full variable domain (missing parts from reference TRBV5-1 and TRBJ2-1): KAGVTQTPRYLIKTRGQQVTLSCSPISGHRSVSWYQQTPGQGLQFLFEYFSETQRNKGNFPGRFSGRQFSNSRSEMNVSTLELGDSALYLCASSLTPDNEQFFGPGTRLTVL.

The chain joins TRBV5-1 to TRBJ1-1, with D unresolved. V lost 5 bases and J 2 bases, leaving 28 bases between the germline ends. Germline loops: CDR1 SGHRS, CDR2 YFSETQ. The CDR3 loop spans 19 amino acids. The CDR3 nucleotides are TGCGCCAGCAGGGAGAGGGTTTGGGCGCCTCGGACCGAAAACACTGAAGCTTTCTTT. Protein sequence: CASRERVWAPRTENTEAFF.

This chain uses TRBV19 with TRBJ1-5, with a possible D match to TRBD1 (5 bases). Germline CDR1 reads LNHDA; CDR2 reads SQIVND (reference sequence). The V end lost 7 bases, the J end lost 7 bases, and 14 bases lay between the germline ends. The length of the CDR3 is 13 residues. The CDR3 here is CASMGRGGQPQHF. The CDR3 DNA sequence: TGTGCCAGTATGGGAAGGGGTGGACAGCCCCAGCATTTT.

The V call is TRBV9, the J call TRBJ1-3; D is uncertain. The CDR3 sequence is 15 residues long. Germline CDR1 reads SGDLS; CDR2 reads YYNGEE. V lost 1 base to trimming and J lost 4 bases, with 12 bases between them. The DNA for the CDR3 is TGTGCCAGCAGCGTATACTTCGGAGAGGGAAACACCATATATTTT. This gives the protein CASSVYFGEGNTIYF.

With regard to this clone: Additional DNA sequences in this sample encode the identical CDR3. The chain links TRBV18 to TRBJ2-7; D remains ambiguous. V gave up 1 base and J gave up 2 bases, with 6 bases separating them. The CDR3 runs 13 residues. The germline gives CDR1 KGHSH, CDR2 LQKENI. The CDR3 sequence is CASSPRQTYEQYF. CDR3 DNA: TGTGCCAGCTCACCACGGCAGACCTACGAGCAGTACTTC.

As to this clone: This sample includes further DNA sequences coding for the same CDR3. This sequence joins TRBV9 and TRBJ1-3; D is uncertain. V was clipped by 0 bases and J by 7 bases, with 2 bases between them. CDR1 SGDLS and CDR2 YYNGEE come from the germline V gene. This CDR3 contains 11 residues. CDR3 region: CASSVGNTIYF. The CDR3 nucleotides are TGTGCCAGCAGCGTAGGGAACACCATATATTTT.

This clone was recorded once. The V gene is TRBV10-3, the J gene TRBJ2-6, with 7 bases lining up with TRBD1. Trimming took 4 bases from V and 1 from J; bases not matched to a gene: 7. The CDR3 loop spans 17 amino acids. The germline gives CDR1 ENHRY, CDR2 SYGVKD. The CDR3 DNA reads TGTGCCATCAGTGGAGACAGGGTGAGGTCTGGGGCCAACGTCCTGACTTTC. This sequence encodes CAISGDRVRSGANVLTF.

The rearrangement joins TRBV6-5 to TRBJ1-5; D uncertain. Germline V CDR1 and CDR2: MNHEY, SVGAGI. This CDR3 comprises 13 residues. Trimming stripped 4 bases from V and 3 bases from J, with 7 bases between. Written as DNA, the CDR3 is TGTGCCAGCAGTTTGCGGGTCAATCAGCCCCAGCATTTT. Translating it yields CASSLRVNQPQHF.

This clone occurred once. The rearrangement uses TRBV30 and TRBJ2-7; tentatively, D is TRBD2 (6 bases). Trimming pared 0 bases from V and 13 bases from J, leaving 16 bases between. Germline CDR1 and CDR2: GTSNPN and SVGIG (reference sequence). There are 12 residues in the CDR3. CDR3 region: CAWSVLEGRPYF. The CDR3 DNA reads as TGTGCCTGGAGTGTATTGGAGGGACGGCCCTACTTC.

The CDR3 sequence is CASYATGVGQETQYF. The CDR3, as DNA: TGTGCCAGCTATGCTACAGGGGTGGGACAAGAGACCCAGTACTTC. This chain uses TRBV28 with TRBJ2-5; TRBD1 agrees at 7 bases. The germline CDR1 and CDR2 sequences are MDHEN and SYDVKM. The V and J ends lost 8 bases and 2 bases, in that order; junction bases with no gene match: 11. CDR3 length: 15 residues.

This clone was seen a single time. V gene TRBV28 combines with J gene TRBJ2-1; the match to TRBD2 covers 14 bases. Germline-derived CDR1 and CDR2 are MDHEN and SYDVKM. The CDR3 is 21 amino acids. V was pared by 0 bases and J by 9 bases, with 19 bases of the junction left unmatched. The CDR3: CASSLWRPRLAGGTWEGEQFF. The CDR3 DNA sequence: TGTGCCAGCAGTTTATGGAGGCCCCGACTAGCGGGAGGGACTTGGGAGGGTGAGCAGTTCTTC.

This chain connects TRBV5-1 to TRBJ1-4; perhaps TRBD1 as D (5 bases). Germline V gene lookup returns CDR1 SGHRS and CDR2 YFSETQ. CDR3 length: 14 residues. Trimming took off 4 bases at V and 1 base at J, with 8 bases between the two ends. CDR3 coding DNA: TGCGCCAGCAGCATTACAGGAACTAATGAAAAACTGTTTTTT. Amino acid sequence: CASSITGTNEKLFF.

This sequence joins TRBV5-1 and TRBJ2-1; D is perhaps TRBD2 (5 bases). Between the trimmed V and J ends, which lost 2 bases and 7 bases, there was a span of 7 bases. This CDR3 comprises 12 residues. Germline CDR1 is SGHRS and CDR2 is YFSETQ. The CDR3 loop is CASSFEGNEQFF. The CDR3 DNA is TGCGCCAGCAGCTTCGAGGGAAATGAGCAGTTCTTC.

The rearrangement uses TRBV18 and TRBJ2-7, with 7 bases matching TRBD1. The CDR3 length is 16 residues. Per the germline V gene, CDR1 is KGHSH and CDR2 is LQKENI. V dropped 2 bases and J dropped 3; count of bases not matched to a gene: 10. The chain's CDR3 is CASSPVGTADGYEQYF. CDR3 in DNA: TGTGCCAGCTCACCAGTCGGGACAGCAGATGGCTACGAGCAGTACTTC. Full variable domain (missing parts from reference TRBV18 and TRBJ2-7): NAGVMQNPRHLVRRRGQEARLRCSPMKGHSHVYWYRQLPEEGLKFMVYLQKENIIDESGMPKERFSAEFPKEGPSILRIQQVVRGDSAAYFCASSPVGTADGYEQYFGPGTRLTVT.

This sequence joins TRBV29-1 and TRBJ1-1; D unclear. CDR1 and CDR2 (germline): SQVTM, ANQGSEA. V shed 4 bases and J shed 3 bases, with 15 bases lying between them. The CDR3 totals 14 residues. CDR3 in DNA: TGCAGCGTTGTCTCCGGGCTCCGAGACACTGAAGCTTTCTTT. Its translation is CSVVSGLRDTEAFF.

The rearrangement joins TRBV6-5 to TRBJ2-5, with 10 bases fitting TRBD2. In germline, CDR1 is MNHEY, CDR2 SVGAGI. Trimming cost V 6 bases and J 9 bases; bases outside gene matches: 7. This CDR3 has 13 residues. The CDR3 reads CASSRTSGTSQYF. CDR3 sequence (DNA): TGTGCCAGCAGCCGAACTAGCGGGACCTCCCAGTACTTC.

The chain carries TRBV5-5 and TRBJ1-5; D is unresolved. The CDR3 is 15 residues long. CDR1 is SGHKS, CDR2 YYEKEE, per germline (reference sequence). Trimming removed 0 bases at V and 3 bases at J, with 10 bases between. CDR3 DNA sequence: TGTGCCAGCAGCTTGGGGCCAGAGCCCAATCAGCCCCAGCATTTT. Its protein is CASSLGPEPNQPQHF.

This chain links TRBV6-1 with TRBJ1-2; D unclear. V lost 7 bases and J 5 bases, leaving 11 bases between the germline ends. The CDR3 has 12 residues. Germline V gives CDR1 MNHNS, CDR2 SASEGT. For the CDR3, the DNA is TGTGCCAGCAATCGGTCCCCATATGGCTACACCTTC. As protein: CASNRSPYGYTF.

This chain links TRBV29-1 with TRBJ1-1, with 12 bases identical to TRBD1. The CDR3 length is 13 residues. Trimming took 7 bases from V and 11 from J; bases not matched to a gene: 11. CDR1 and CDR2 from the germline V gene are SQVTM and ANQGSEA. CDR3 protein: CSALGTGGVWAFF. CDR3 sequence (DNA): TGCAGCGCACTGGGGACAGGGGGCGTTTGGGCTTTCTTT.

The chain links TRBV25-1 to TRBJ2-3, with D possibly being TRBD2 (5 bases). V lost 11 bases to trimming and J lost 5 bases, with 11 bases between them. Germline V lookup: CDR1 MGHDK, CDR2 SYGVNS. The CDR3 runs to 11 residues. CDR3 amino acids: CASRGGDTQYF. The CDR3, as DNA: TGTGCCTCCCGGGGTGGAGATACGCAGTATTTT.

V usage is TRBV5-1 and J usage is TRBJ2-3; 7 bases match TRBD2. CDR1 and CDR2 from the germline V gene are SGHRS and YFSETQ. The CDR3 is 17 residues long. V lost 4 bases and J lost 1; bases outside the gene matches: 12. The CDR3 DNA sequence: TGCGCCAGCAGCCGATCTGGTCCGCTAGCGGGCACAGATACGCAGTATTTT. Protein sequence: CASSRSGPLAGTDTQYF.

The chain recombines TRBV7-9 with TRBJ2-1; the D gene could be TRBD1 or TRBD2 (6 bases each). The CDR3 covers 15 residues. Germline V gene sequence: CDR1 SEHNR, CDR2 FQNEAQ (reference sequence). Trimming took 5 bases from V and 6 from J, leaving 17 bases between them. The chain's CDR3 is CASSPRGGILNEQFF. CDR3 bases: TGTGCCAGCAGCCCCCGAGGGGGGATCCTCAATGAGCAGTTCTTC.